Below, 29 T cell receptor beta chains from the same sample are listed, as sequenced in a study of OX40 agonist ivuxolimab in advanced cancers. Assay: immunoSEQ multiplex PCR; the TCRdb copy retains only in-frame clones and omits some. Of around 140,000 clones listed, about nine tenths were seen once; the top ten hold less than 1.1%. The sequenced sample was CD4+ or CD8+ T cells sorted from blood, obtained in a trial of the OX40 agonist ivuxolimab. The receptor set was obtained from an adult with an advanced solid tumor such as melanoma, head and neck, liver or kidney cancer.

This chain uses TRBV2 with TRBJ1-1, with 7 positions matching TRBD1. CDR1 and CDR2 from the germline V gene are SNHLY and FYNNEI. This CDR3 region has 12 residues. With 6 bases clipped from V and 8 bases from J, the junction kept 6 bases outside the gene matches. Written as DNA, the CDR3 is TGTGCCAGCAGGCTCCGGACAGGAGAAGCTTTCTTT. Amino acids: CASRLRTGEAFF. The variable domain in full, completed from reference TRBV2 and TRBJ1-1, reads EPEVTQTPSHQVTQMGQEVILRCVPISNHLYFYWYRQILGQKVEFLVSFYNNEISEKSEIFDDQFSVERPDGSNFTLKIRSTKLEDSAMYFCASRLRTGEAFFGQGTRLTVV.

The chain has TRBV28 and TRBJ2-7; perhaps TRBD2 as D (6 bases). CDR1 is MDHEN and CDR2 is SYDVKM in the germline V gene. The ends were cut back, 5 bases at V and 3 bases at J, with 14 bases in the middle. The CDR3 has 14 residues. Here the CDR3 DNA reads TGTGCCAGCAGTCGAAGGGAGGTATTCTACGAGCAGTACTTC. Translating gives CASSRREVFYEQYF.

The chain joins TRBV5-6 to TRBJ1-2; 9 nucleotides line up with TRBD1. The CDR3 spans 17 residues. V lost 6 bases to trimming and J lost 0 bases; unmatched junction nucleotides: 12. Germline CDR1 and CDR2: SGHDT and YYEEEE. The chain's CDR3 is CASTSGGQGWSNYGYTF. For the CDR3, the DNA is TGTGCCAGCACCTCTGGAGGACAGGGGTGGTCTAACTATGGCTACACCTTC.

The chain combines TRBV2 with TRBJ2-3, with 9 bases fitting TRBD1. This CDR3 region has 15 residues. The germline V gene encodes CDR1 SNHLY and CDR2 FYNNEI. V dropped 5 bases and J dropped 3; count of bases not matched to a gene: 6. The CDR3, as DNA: TGTGCCAGCAGTCCAGACAGGGGGAGAACAGATACGCAGTATTTT. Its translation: CASSPDRGRTDTQYF.

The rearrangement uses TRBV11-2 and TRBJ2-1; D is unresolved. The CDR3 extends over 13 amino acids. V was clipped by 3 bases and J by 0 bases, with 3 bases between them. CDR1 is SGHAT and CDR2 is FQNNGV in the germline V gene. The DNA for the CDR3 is TGTGCCAGCAGCTTGGCCTCCTACAATGAGCAGTTCTTC. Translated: CASSLASYNEQFF.

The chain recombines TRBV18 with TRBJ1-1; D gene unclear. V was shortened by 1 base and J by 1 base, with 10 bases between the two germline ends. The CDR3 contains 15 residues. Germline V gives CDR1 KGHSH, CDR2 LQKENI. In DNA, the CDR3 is TGTGCCAGCTCACCACGGTCTTCAGGGAACACTGAAGCTTTCTTT. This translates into CASSPRSSGNTEAFF. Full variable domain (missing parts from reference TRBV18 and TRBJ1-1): NAGVMQNPRHLVRRRGQEARLRCSPMKGHSHVYWYRQLPEEGLKFMVYLQKENIIDESGMPKERFSAEFPKEGPSILRIQQVVRGDSAAYFCASSPRSSGNTEAFFGQGTRLTVV.

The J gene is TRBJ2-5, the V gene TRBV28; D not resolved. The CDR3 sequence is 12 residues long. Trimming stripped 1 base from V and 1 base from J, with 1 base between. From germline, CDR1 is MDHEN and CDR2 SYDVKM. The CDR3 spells CASSLFQETQYF. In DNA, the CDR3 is TGTGCCAGCAGTTTATTCCAAGAGACCCAGTACTTC.

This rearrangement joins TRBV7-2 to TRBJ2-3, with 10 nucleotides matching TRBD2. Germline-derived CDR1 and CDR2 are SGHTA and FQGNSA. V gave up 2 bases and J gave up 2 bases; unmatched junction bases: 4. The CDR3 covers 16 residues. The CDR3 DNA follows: TGTGCCAGCAGCTTAAGGAGCGGGAGGGTCACAGATACGCAGTATTTT. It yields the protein CASSLRSGRVTDTQYF.

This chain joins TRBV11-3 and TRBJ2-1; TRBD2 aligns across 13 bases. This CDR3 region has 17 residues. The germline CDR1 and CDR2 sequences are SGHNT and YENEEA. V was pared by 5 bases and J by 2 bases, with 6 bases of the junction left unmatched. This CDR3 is CASSPAGTSGAYNEQFF. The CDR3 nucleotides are TGTGCCAGCAGCCCTGCCGGGACTAGCGGGGCCTACAATGAGCAGTTCTTC.

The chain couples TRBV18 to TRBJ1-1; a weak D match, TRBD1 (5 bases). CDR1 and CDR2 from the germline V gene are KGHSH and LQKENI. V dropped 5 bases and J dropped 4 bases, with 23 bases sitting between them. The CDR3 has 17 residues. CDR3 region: CASSGEPGKRGLTEAFF. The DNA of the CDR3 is TGTGCCAGCTCAGGCGAACCAGGGAAGAGAGGTCTCACTGAAGCTTTCTTT. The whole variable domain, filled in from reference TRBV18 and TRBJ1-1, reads NAGVMQNPRHLVRRRGQEARLRCSPMKGHSHVYWYRQLPEEGLKFMVYLQKENIIDESGMPKERFSAEFPKEGPSILRIQQVVRGDSAAYFCASSGEPGKRGLTEAFFGQGTRLTVV.

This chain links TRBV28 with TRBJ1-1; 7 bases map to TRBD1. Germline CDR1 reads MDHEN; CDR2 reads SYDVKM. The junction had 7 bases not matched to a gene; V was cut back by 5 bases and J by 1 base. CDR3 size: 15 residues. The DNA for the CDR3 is TGTGCCAGCAGTCCCGGGACAGCCGAGAACACTGAAGCTTTCTTT. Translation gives CASSPGTAENTEAFF.

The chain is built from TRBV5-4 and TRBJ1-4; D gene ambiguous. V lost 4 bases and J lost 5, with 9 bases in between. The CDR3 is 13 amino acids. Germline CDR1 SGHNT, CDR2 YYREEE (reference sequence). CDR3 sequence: CASSLRGNEKLFF. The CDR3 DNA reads TGTGCCAGCAGCCTACGGGGAAATGAAAAACTGTTTTTT.

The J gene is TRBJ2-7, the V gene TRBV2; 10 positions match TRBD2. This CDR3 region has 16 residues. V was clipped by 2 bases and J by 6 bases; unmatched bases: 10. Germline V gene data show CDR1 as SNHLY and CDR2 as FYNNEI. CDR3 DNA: TGTGCCAGCAGTGAAATAGCGGGGGGACCATGGGGCGAGCAGTACTTC. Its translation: CASSEIAGGPWGEQYF.

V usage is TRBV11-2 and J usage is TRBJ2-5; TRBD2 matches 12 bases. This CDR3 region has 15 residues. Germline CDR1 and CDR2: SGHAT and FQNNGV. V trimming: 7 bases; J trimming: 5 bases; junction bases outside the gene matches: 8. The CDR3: CASTLTSGSLETQYF. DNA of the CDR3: TGTGCCAGCACCTTGACTAGCGGGAGTTTGGAGACCCAGTACTTC.

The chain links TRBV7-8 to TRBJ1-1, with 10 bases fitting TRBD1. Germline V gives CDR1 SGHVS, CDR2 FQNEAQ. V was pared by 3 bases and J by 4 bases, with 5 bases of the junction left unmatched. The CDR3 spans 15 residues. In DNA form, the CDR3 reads TGTGCCAGCAGCTTGGGGACAGGGGCAGGCACTGAAGCTTTCTTT. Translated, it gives CASSLGTGAGTEAFF.

The CDR3 loop is CAWRIGTVNSPLHF. CDR3 DNA sequence: TGTGCCTGGAGAATTGGGACAGTTAATTCACCCCTCCACTTT. This sequence joins TRBV30 and TRBJ1-6; 7 bases align to TRBD1. This CDR3 is built from 14 residues. Germline values: CDR1 GTSNPN, CDR2 SVGIG (reference sequence). V gave up 3 bases and J gave up 6 bases; unmatched junction bases: 5.

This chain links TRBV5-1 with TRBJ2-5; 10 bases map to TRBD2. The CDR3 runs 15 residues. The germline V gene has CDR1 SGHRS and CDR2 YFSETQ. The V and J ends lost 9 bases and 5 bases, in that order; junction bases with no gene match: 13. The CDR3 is CATQPGLAFRETQYF. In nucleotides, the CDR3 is TGCGCCACCCAACCGGGACTAGCGTTTCGGGAGACCCAGTACTTC.

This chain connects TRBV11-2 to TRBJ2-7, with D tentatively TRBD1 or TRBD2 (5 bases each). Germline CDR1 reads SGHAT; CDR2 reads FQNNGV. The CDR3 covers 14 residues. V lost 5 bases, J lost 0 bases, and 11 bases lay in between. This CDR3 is CASSPRGASYEQYF. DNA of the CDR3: TGTGCCAGCAGCCCCCGAGGGGCCTCCTACGAGCAGTACTTC.

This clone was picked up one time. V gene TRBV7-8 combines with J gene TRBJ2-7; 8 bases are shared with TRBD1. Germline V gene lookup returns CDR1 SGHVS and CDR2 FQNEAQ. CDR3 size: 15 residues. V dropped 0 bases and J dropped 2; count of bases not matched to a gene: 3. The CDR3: CASSLARTGTYEQYF. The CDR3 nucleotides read TGTGCCAGCAGCTTAGCAAGGACAGGGACCTACGAGCAGTACTTC. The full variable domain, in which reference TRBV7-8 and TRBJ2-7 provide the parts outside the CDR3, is GAGVSQSPRYKVAKRGQDVALRCDPISGHVSLFWYQQALGQGPEFLTYFQNEAQLDKSGLPSDRFFAERPEGSVSTLKIQRTQQEDSAVYLCASSLARTGTYEQYFGPGTRLTVT.

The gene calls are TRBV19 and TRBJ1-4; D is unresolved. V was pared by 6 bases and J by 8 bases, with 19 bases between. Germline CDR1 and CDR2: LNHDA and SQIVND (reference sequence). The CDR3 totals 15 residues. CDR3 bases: TGTGCCAGTAGAACGCTCCCTTCCGGCGGGGAAAAACTGTTTTTT. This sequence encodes CASRTLPSGGEKLFF.

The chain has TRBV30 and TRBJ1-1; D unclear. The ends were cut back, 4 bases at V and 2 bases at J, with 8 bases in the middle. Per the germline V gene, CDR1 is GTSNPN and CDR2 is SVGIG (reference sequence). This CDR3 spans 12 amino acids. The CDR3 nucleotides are TGTGCCTGGACAGGATTCAACACTGAAGCTTTCTTT. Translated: CAWTGFNTEAFF.

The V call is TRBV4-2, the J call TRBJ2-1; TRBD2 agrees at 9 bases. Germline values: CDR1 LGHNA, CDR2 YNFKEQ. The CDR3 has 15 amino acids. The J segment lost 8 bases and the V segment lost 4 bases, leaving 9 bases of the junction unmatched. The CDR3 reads CASSPGASGTYEQFF. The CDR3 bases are TGTGCCAGCAGCCCGGGGGCTAGCGGGACCTATGAGCAGTTCTTC.

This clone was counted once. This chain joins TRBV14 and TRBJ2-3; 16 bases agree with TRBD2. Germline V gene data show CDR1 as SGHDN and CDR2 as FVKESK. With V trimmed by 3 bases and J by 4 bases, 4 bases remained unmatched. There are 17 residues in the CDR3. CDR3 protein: CASSQGLAGGPADTQYF. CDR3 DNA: TGTGCCAGCAGCCAGGGACTAGCGGGAGGGCCGGCAGATACGCAGTATTTT. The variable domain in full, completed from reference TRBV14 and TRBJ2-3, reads EAGVTQFPSHSVIEKGQTVTLRCDPISGHDNLYWYRRVMGKEIKFLLHFVKESKQDESGMPNNRFLAERTGGTYSTLKVQPAELEDSGVYFCASSQGLAGGPADTQYFGPGTRLTVL.

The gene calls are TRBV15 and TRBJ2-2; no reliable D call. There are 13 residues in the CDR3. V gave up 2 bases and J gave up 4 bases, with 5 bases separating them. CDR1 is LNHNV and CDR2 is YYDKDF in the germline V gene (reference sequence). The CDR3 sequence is CATSRYVTGELFF. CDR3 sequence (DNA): TGTGCCACCAGCAGATATGTCACCGGGGAGCTGTTTTTT.

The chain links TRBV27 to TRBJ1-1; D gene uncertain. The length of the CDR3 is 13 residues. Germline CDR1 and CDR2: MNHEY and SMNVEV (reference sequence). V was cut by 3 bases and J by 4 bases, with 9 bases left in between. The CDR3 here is CASSFSRATEAFF. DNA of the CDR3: TGTGCCAGCAGTTTTTCAAGGGCCACTGAAGCTTTCTTT.

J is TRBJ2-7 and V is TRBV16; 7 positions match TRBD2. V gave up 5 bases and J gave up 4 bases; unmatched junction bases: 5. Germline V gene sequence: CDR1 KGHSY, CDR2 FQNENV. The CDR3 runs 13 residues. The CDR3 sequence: CASSGGDPYEQYF. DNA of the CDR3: TGTGCCAGCAGCGGGGGGGATCCTTACGAGCAGTACTTC.

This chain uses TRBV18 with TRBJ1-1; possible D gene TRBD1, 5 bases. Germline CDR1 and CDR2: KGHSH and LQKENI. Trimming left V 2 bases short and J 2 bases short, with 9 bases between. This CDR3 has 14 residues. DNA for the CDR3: TGTGCCAGCTCACCAAAGGACACTAACACTGAAGCTTTCTTT. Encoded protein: CASSPKDTNTEAFF.

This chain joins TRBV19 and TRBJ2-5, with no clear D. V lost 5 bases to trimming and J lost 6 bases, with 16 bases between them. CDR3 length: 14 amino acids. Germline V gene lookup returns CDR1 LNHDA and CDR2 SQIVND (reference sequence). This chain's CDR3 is CASSVNSISQTQYF. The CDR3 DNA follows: TGTGCCAGTAGTGTCAACAGTATCTCACAGACCCAGTACTTC.

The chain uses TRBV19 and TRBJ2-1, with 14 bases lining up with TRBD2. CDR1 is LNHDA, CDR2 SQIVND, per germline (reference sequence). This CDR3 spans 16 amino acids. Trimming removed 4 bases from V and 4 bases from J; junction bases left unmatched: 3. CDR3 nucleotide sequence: TGTGCCAGTAGTACTCGGACTAGCGGGAGGTACAATGAGCAGTTCTTC. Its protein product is CASSTRTSGRYNEQFF.